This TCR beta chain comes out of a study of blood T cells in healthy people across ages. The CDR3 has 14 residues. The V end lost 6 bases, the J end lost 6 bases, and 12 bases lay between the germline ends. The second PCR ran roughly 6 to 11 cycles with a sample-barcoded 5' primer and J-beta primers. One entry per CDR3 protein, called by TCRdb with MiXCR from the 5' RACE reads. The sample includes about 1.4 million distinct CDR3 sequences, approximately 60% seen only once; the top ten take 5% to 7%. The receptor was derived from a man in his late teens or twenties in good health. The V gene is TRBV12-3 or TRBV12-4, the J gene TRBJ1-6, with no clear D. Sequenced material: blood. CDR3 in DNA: TGTGCCAGCAGCCCCTCCAGCATTAATTCACCCCTCCACTTT. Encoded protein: CASSPSSINSPLHF.